The 21 T cell receptor beta chains given below trace back to one sample, sequenced in a study of T cell clonotyping in hematopoietic cell transplantation. TCRdb's table, derived via immunoSEQ multiplex PCR, lists solely in-frame clones and lacks some. Found here are approximately 9,000 clones, roughly four fifths of them singletons; the top ten hold over 40%. The sequences come from PBMCs, collected at the time of graft-versus-host disease after allogeneic stem cell transplant. All receptors come from a male patient in his sixties who had an allogeneic stem cell transplant from an unrelated donor, so the T cells may come from the graft donor. Some clones in this sample may be carry-over from other donors' samples.

The V gene is TRBV2, the J gene TRBJ2-1, with D uncertain. The V gene lost 5 bases and the J gene lost 2 bases, with 10 bases spanning the gap. Per the germline V gene, CDR1 is SNHLY and CDR2 is FYNNEI. This CDR3 contains 14 residues. CDR3 residues: CASSSRPPYNEQFF. As DNA, the CDR3 is TGTGCCAGCAGTAGCAGACCCCCCTACAATGAGCAGTTCTTC. The full variable domain, in which reference TRBV2 and TRBJ2-1 provide the parts outside the CDR3, is EPEVTQTPSHQVTQMGQEVILRCVPISNHLYFYWYRQILGQKVEFLVSFYNNEISEKSEIFDDQFSVERPDGSNFTLKIRSTKLEDSAMYFCASSSRPPYNEQFFGPGTRLTVL.

The V and J genes are TRBV28 and TRBJ1-5, with a possible D match to TRBD1 (5 bases). The CDR3 runs to 13 residues. The V gene's germline CDR1 is MDHEN and CDR2 SYDVKM. V shed 6 bases and J shed 5 bases, with 11 bases lying between them. The CDR3, as DNA: TGTGCCAGCAGCCCGATGGGGGATCAGCCCCAGCATTTT. Encoded protein: CASSPMGDQPQHF. Looking up the rest from reference TRBV28 and TRBJ1-5 gives the full variable domain: DVKVTQSSRYLVKRTGEKVFLECVQDMDHENMFWYRQDPGLGLRLIYFSYDVKMKEKGDIPEGYSVSREKKERFSLILESASTNQTSMYLCASSPMGDQPQHFGDGTRLSIL.

The rearrangement uses TRBV4-3 and TRBJ2-1, with 9 nucleotides matching TRBD2. Germline trimming cut 0 bases from V and 4 bases from J; bases unmatched to any gene: 10. The germline gives CDR1 LGHNA, CDR2 YSLEER. The length of the CDR3 is 18 residues. This chain's CDR3 is CASSQEGGTSLRYNEQFF. The CDR3 DNA sequence: TGCGCCAGCAGCCAAGAGGGAGGGACTAGCCTTAGGTACAATGAGCAGTTCTTC.

This clone is labeled medium-sized. CDR3 residues: CASSVEARGEQYF. CDR3 nucleotides: TGTGCCAGCAGCGTAGAGGCAAGAGGGGAGCAGTACTTC. This chain joins TRBV9 and TRBJ2-7; D might be TRBD2 (5 bases). Germline values: CDR1 SGDLS, CDR2 YYNGEE. V lost 0 bases and J 7 bases, leaving 11 bases between the germline ends. This CDR3 is 13 amino acids long.

The chain has TRBV5-6 and TRBJ1-2, with D perhaps matching TRBD1 (6 bases). Per the germline V gene, CDR1 is SGHDT and CDR2 is YYEEEE. Trimming removed 3 bases at V and 8 bases at J, with 11 bases between. This CDR3 has 12 amino acids. CDR3 nucleotide sequence: TGTGCCAGCAGCTGGGGGGCGACGGGCTACACCTTC. Translated, it gives CASSWGATGYTF.

The V gene is TRBV10-3, the J gene TRBJ1-4, with D hard to call. V was trimmed by 9 bases and J by 8 bases, leaving 7 bases between them. The CDR3 contains 10 residues. The germline gives CDR1 ENHRY, CDR2 SYGVKD. The CDR3 loop reads CAILWEKLFF. The DNA of the CDR3 is TGTGCCATATTGTGGGAAAAACTGTTTTTT.

V usage is TRBV18 and J usage is TRBJ2-3, with TRBD1 matching 8 bases. The trim removed 1 base at V and 4 bases at J, leaving 1 base unmatched. Germline assignment: CDR1 KGHSH and CDR2 LQKENI. The CDR3 is 14 residues long. This CDR3 is CASSPLTGADTQYF. CDR3 DNA: TGTGCCAGCTCACCACTGACAGGGGCAGATACGCAGTATTTT.

The chain employs TRBV6-5 and TRBJ2-7; perhaps TRBD1 as D (6 bases). V was cut by 2 bases and J by 2 bases, with 13 bases left in between. The length of the CDR3 is 15 residues. Germline V gene data show CDR1 as MNHEY and CDR2 as SVGAGI. CDR3 sequence (DNA): TGTGCCAGCAGTTACGGGCGGACAGACACCTACGAGCAGTACTTC. Translated, it gives CASSYGRTDTYEQYF.

The chain has TRBV5-6 and TRBJ1-2, with 9 bases matching TRBD1. J gave up 2 bases and V 2 bases, and 10 bases lay outside the gene matches. This CDR3 spans 17 amino acids. Germline V gives CDR1 SGHDT, CDR2 YYEEEE. CDR3 sequence: CASSLLITGTGNYGYTF. The CDR3 nucleotides are TGTGCCAGCAGCTTACTGATCACCGGGACAGGGAACTATGGCTACACCTTC.

V and J are TRBV29-1 and TRBJ2-2; D is ambiguous. Germline-derived CDR1 and CDR2 are SQVTM and ANQGSEA. V gave up 4 bases and J gave up 6 bases, with 21 bases separating them. The CDR3 is made up of 16 amino acids. CDR3 sequence: CSVGSGLNFSPGELFF. The DNA of the CDR3 is TGCAGCGTTGGGTCCGGGCTAAACTTTTCTCCCGGGGAGCTGTTTTTT.

V usage is TRBV5-1 and J usage is TRBJ2-2; TRBD1 aligns across 7 bases. This CDR3 comprises 15 residues. The J segment lost 0 bases and the V segment lost 5 bases, leaving 4 bases of the junction unmatched. CDR1 is SGHRS and CDR2 is YFSETQ in the germline V gene. DNA of the CDR3: TGCGCCAGCAGTCACGGGACAGCGAACACCGGGGAGCTGTTTTTT. Translating it yields CASSHGTANTGELFF.

The count of this clone is one. The rearrangement uses TRBV9 and TRBJ2-5; 9 bases agree with TRBD1. The CDR3 loop spans 17 amino acids. After removal of 3 bases from V and 5 bases from J, the junction contained 14 bases not matched to a gene. Per germline, CDR1 SGDLS and CDR2 YYNGEE. The CDR3 DNA reads TGTGCCAGCAGCGGAGACGAGGGGACAGGGAGCGGGGAGACCCAGTACTTC. Amino acids: CASSGDEGTGSGETQYF. Complete variable domain (other parts from reference TRBV9 and TRBJ2-5): DSGVTQTPKHLITATGQRVTLRCSPRSGDLSVYWYQQSLDQGLQFLIQYYNGEERAKGNILERFSAQQFPDLHSELNLSSLELGDSALYFCASSGDEGTGSGETQYFGPGTRLLVL.

The chain employs TRBV6-5 and TRBJ1-1; D is undetermined. The CDR3 is 12 residues long. V lost 0 bases, J lost 4 bases, and 3 bases lay in between. Germline loops: CDR1 MNHEY, CDR2 SVGAGI. This CDR3 reads CASSYSSTEAFF. CDR3 in DNA: TGTGCCAGCAGTTACTCGAGCACTGAAGCTTTCTTT.

The chain recombines TRBV2 with TRBJ1-5; unclear D gene. This CDR3 is built from 12 residues. CDR1 is SNHLY, CDR2 FYNNEI, per germline. Trimming cost V 7 bases and J 9 bases, with 13 bases left between them. CDR3 in DNA: TGTGCCAGCACTGGAGGATTTGGGCCCCAGCATTTT. The encoded protein is CASTGGFGPQHF.

The chain joins TRBV19 to TRBJ2-3, with 10 positions matching TRBD1. Germline V gives CDR1 LNHDA, CDR2 SQIVND (reference sequence). V was pared by 4 bases and J by 0 bases, with 1 base of the junction left unmatched. There are 15 residues in the CDR3. CDR3 protein: CASSRGQGSTDTQYF. The CDR3 nucleotides read TGTGCCAGTAGTAGGGGACAGGGGAGCACAGATACGCAGTATTTT.

The V and J genes are TRBV19 and TRBJ1-6; D is perhaps TRBD1 (6 bases). The germline V gene encodes CDR1 LNHDA and CDR2 SQIVND (reference sequence). The V gene lost 7 bases and the J gene lost 7 bases, with 11 bases spanning the gap. The CDR3 contains 13 residues. The CDR3 protein is CASKNRENSPLHF. CDR3 nucleotide sequence: TGTGCCAGTAAAAACAGGGAGAATTCACCCCTCCACTTT.

J is TRBJ2-2 and V is TRBV14; TRBD2 is a possible D gene (6 bases). This CDR3 region has 14 residues. In germline, CDR1 is SGHDN, CDR2 FVKESK. The V end was cut by 5 bases, the J end by 3 bases, with 10 bases between. Here the CDR3 reads CASSVGRYTGELFF. For the CDR3, the DNA is TGTGCCAGCAGCGTAGGGAGGTACACCGGGGAGCTGTTTTTT.

The chain joins TRBV2 to TRBJ2-5; 7 bases match TRBD1. V gave up 7 bases and J gave up 4 bases; unmatched junction bases: 9. Germline CDR1 is SNHLY and CDR2 is FYNNEI. The CDR3 sequence is 14 residues long. CDR3 sequence reads: CASTKTGAGETQYF. The CDR3 nucleotides read TGTGCCAGCACCAAAACAGGGGCGGGAGAGACCCAGTACTTC.

The V gene is TRBV7-2, the J gene TRBJ2-3, with 9 bases matching TRBD1. There are 14 residues in the CDR3. Losses at the gene ends were 5 bases for V and 5 bases for J; bases not matched to a gene: 5. Looked up from germline, CDR1 is SGHTA and CDR2 is FQGNSA. The CDR3, as DNA: TGTGCCAGCAGCGTTGGGACAGGGATAGATACGCAGTATTTT. Protein: CASSVGTGIDTQYF.

This clone was seen only once. The chain employs TRBV11-2 and TRBJ2-3; 9 bases match TRBD2. The CDR3 spans 14 residues. Germline V gene sequence: CDR1 SGHAT, CDR2 FQNNGV. The ends lost 5 bases at V and 6 bases at J; junction bases unmatched: 6. In nucleotides, the CDR3 is TGTGCCAGCAGCCTGGGACTAGCAACGGATACGCAGTATTTT. It codes for CASSLGLATDTQYF.

This chain joins TRBV9 and TRBJ1-2, with 7 bases identical to TRBD1. The V gene's germline CDR1 is SGDLS and CDR2 YYNGEE. The V gene end was trimmed by 3 bases and the J gene end by 4 bases; junction bases not matched to a gene: 3. This CDR3 spans 13 amino acids. Here the CDR3 DNA reads TGTGCCAGCAGCGCAGGGGGGAGCTATGGCTACACCTTC. Protein product: CASSAGGSYGYTF.